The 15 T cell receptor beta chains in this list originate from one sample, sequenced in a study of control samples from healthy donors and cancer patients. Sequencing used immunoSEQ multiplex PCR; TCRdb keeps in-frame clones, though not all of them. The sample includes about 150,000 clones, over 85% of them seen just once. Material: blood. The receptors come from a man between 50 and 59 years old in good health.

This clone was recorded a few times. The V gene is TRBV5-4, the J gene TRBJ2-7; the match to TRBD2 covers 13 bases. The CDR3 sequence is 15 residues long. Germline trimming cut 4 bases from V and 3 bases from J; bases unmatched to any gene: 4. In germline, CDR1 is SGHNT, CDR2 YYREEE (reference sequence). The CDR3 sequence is CASSQGLAGVYEQYF. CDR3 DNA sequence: TGTGCCAGCAGCCAAGGACTAGCGGGAGTCTACGAGCAGTACTTC.

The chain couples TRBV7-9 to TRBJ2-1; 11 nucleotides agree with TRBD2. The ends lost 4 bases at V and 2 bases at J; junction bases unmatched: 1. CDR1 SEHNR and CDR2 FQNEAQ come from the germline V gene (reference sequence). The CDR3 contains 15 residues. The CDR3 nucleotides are TGTGCCAGCAGCTCGACTAGCGGGGCCTACAATGAGCAGTTCTTC. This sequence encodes CASSSTSGAYNEQFF.

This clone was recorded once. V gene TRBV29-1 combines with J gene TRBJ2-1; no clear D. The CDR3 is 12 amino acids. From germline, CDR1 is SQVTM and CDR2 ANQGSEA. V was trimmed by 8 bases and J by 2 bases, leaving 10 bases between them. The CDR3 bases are TGCAGCCCCTTAGGGCCCTACAATGAGCAGTTCTTC. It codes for CSPLGPYNEQFF.

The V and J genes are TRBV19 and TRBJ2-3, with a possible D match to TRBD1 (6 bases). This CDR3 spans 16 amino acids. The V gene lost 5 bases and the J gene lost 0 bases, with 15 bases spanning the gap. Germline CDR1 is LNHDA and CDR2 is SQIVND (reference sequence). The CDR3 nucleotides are TGTGCCAGTAGTCCGCGGACAGCCTTAAGCACAGATACGCAGTATTTT. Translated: CASSPRTALSTDTQYF.

The CDR3 is CAISEPIRLAGDADTQYF. CDR3 in DNA: TGTGCCATCAGTGAGCCGATCCGACTAGCGGGAGATGCAGATACGCAGTATTTT. J is TRBJ2-3 and V is TRBV10-3, with 12 bases that match TRBD2. Trimming cost V 2 bases and J 4 bases; bases outside gene matches: 10. CDR1 is ENHRY, CDR2 SYGVKD, per germline. The CDR3 has 18 residues.

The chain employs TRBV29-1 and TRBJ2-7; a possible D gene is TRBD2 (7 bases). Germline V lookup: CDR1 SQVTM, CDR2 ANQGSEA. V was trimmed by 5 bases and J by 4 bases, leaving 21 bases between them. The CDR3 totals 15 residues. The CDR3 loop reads CSVRRVGQRGYEQYF. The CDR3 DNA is TGCAGCGTTCGCCGAGTCGGACAGCGGGGATACGAGCAGTACTTC.

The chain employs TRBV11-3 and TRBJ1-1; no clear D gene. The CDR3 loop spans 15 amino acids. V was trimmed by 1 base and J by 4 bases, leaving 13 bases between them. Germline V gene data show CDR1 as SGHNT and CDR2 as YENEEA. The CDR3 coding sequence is TGTGCCAGCAGCTTAGGGCCCGCGTTGGCCACTGAAGCTTTCTTT. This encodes CASSLGPALATEAFF.

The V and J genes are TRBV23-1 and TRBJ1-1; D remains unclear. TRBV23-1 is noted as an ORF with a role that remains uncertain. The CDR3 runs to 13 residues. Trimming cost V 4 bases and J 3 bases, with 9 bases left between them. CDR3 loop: CASSLYSDTEAFF. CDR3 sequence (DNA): TGCGCCAGCAGTCTTTACAGCGACACTGAAGCTTTCTTT.

CDR3 residues: CASSPSGEYYTF. CDR3 sequence (DNA): TGCGCCAGCAGCCCTTCGGGGGAATACTACACCTTC. The chain recombines TRBV5-1 with TRBJ1-2, with D tentatively TRBD1 (5 bases). V was pared by 4 bases and J by 10 bases, with 14 bases between. Germline V gene sequence: CDR1 SGHRS, CDR2 YFSETQ. CDR3 length: 12 amino acids.

As DNA, the CDR3 is TGTGCCAGCAGTTCCTGGGGGAATCAAGAGACCCAGTACTTC. It codes for CASSSWGNQETQYF. The genes are TRBV6-5 and TRBJ2-5; possibly TRBD1 or TRBD2 for D (5 bases each). This CDR3 has 14 amino acids. Germline V gene sequence: CDR1 MNHEY, CDR2 SVGAGI. V dropped 4 bases and J dropped 2 bases, with 11 bases sitting between them.

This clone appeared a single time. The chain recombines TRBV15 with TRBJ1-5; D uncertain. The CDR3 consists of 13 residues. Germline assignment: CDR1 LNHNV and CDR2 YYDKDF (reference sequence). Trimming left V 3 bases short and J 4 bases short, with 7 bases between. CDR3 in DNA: TGTGCCACCAGCAGCCTGTTTAATCAGCCCCAGCATTTT. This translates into CATSSLFNQPQHF.

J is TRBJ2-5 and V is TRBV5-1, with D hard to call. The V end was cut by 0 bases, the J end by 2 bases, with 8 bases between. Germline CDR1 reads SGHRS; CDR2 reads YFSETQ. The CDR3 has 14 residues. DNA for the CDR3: TGCGCCAGCAGCTTGGGGCCAGGACAAGAGACCCAGTACTTC. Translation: CASSLGPGQETQYF. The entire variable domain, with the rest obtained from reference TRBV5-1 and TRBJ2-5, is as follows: KAGVTQTPRYLIKTRGQQVTLSCSPISGHRSVSWYQQTPGQGLQFLFEYFSETQRNKGNFPGRFSGRQFSNSRSEMNVSTLELGDSALYLCASSLGPGQETQYFGPGTRLLVL.

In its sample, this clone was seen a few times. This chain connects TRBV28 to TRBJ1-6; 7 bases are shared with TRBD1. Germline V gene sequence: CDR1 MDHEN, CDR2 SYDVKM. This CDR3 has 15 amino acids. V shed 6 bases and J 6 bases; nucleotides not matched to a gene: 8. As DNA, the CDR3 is TGTGCCAGCAGGCCCGACAGGGTACCTAATTCACCCCTCCACTTT. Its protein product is CASRPDRVPNSPLHF. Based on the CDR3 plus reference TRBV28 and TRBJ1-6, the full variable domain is DVKVTQSSRYLVKRTGEKVFLECVQDMDHENMFWYRQDPGLGLRLIYFSYDVKMKEKGDIPEGYSVSREKKERFSLILESASTNQTSMYLCASRPDRVPNSPLHFGNGTRLTVT.

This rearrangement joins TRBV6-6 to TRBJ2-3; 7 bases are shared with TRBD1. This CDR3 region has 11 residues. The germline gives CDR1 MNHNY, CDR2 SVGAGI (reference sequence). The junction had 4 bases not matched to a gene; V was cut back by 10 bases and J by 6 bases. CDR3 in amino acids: CATRGPDTQYF. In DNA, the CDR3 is TGTGCCACAAGGGGGCCGGATACGCAGTATTTT.

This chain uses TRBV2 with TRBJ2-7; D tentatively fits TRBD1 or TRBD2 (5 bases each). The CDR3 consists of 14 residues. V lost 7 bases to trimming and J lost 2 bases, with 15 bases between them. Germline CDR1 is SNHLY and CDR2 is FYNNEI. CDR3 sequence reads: CASIQLPGPYEQYF. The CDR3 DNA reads TGTGCCAGCATACAACTACCGGGGCCCTACGAGCAGTACTTC.